The T cell receptor beta chain under discussion was sequenced for a study of T cell responses to AZD1222 COVID-19 vaccine. General study results and limits: Spike as a whole was targeted by vaccine-associated CD4 TCRs, dominant at 160-218 and 743-854. With two AZD1222 doses given, Spike-specific TCR breadth and depth both rose. Baseline seropositives among AZD1222 recipients totaled only five to seven.

TCRdb's copy holds only in-frame clones and misses some; the assay was immunoSEQ multiplex PCR. The sample yields over 95,000 clones, roughly 88% seen once. This CDR3 is 13 amino acids long. V was trimmed by 8 bases and J by 1 base, leaving 11 bases between them. Germline values: CDR1 SNHLY, CDR2 FYNNEI. A word on this clone: Its antigen remains unidentified.

This receptor was taken from an adult in good health. The material was peripheral blood, obtained on day 0 of AZD1222 vaccination. The chain combines TRBV2 with TRBJ2-5; unclear D gene. In DNA, the CDR3 is TGTGCCAGCGCCAGACAATTCCAAGAGACCCAGTACTTC. The encoded protein is CASARQFQETQYF.